Listed below are T cell receptor beta chains from one sample, sequenced in a study of blood T cells in healthy people across ages. TCRdb recomputed calls from the 5' RACE reads with MiXCR, one row per CDR3 protein. The sample includes some 690,000 distinct CDR3 sequences, over 20% of them seen just once. What was sequenced was blood. Every receptor here comes from a man between 65 and 85 years old in good health. Both conserved end residues are part of each CDR3. Each record gives: J gene, D gene, V gene, clone size, CDR3 DNA, CDR3 protein. A D gene is named only where the DNA matches it firmly. The size entry is marked missing in some rows and otherwise reads once, few, many or a size class.

j_call: TRBJ2-5
d_call: TRBD2
v_call: TRBV20-1
clone_size: few
cdr3_nt: TGCAGTGCTAGAGATCGTACTAGCGGGAGCCTGCAAGAGACCCAGTACTTC
cdr3_aa: CSARDRTSGSLQETQYF

j_call: TRBJ1-5
d_call: TRBD1
v_call: TRBV30
clone_size: .
cdr3_nt: TGTGCCTGGAGGACAGGGGAACATCAGCCCCAGCATTTT
cdr3_aa: CAWRTGEHQPQHF

j_call: TRBJ1-3
d_call: .
v_call: TRBV11-2
clone_size: few
cdr3_nt: TGTGTCAGCACCCGGGACGCCTCTGGAAACACCATATATTTT
cdr3_aa: CVSTRDASGNTIYF

j_call: TRBJ2-3
d_call: .
v_call: TRBV20-1
clone_size: few
cdr3_nt: TGCAGTCCCGACCCATCTAGCGTTAGCACAGATACGCAGTATTTT
cdr3_aa: CSPDPSSVSTDTQYF

j_call: TRBJ1-1
d_call: .
v_call: TRBV29-1
clone_size: .
cdr3_nt: TGCAGCGTTCGCCCCGGGGGATCCACTGAAGCTTTCTTT
cdr3_aa: CSVRPGGSTEAFF

j_call: TRBJ1-1
d_call: .
v_call: TRBV12-2
clone_size: many
cdr3_nt: TGTGCAAGTCGCCTAACCCGCCCGGTACACACTGAAGCTTTCTTT
cdr3_aa: CASRLTRPVHTEAFF

j_call: TRBJ2-5
d_call: .
v_call: TRBV7-2
clone_size: few
cdr3_nt: TGTGCCAGCAACCGCCTATTCCAGGAGACCCAGTACTTC
cdr3_aa: CASNRLFQETQYF

j_call: TRBJ2-1
d_call: .
v_call: TRBV5-1
clone_size: .
cdr3_nt: TGCGCCAGCAGCCTAACAGGGGGGGGATACAATGAGCAGTTCTTC
cdr3_aa: CASSLTGGGYNEQFF

j_call: TRBJ2-3
d_call: .
v_call: TRBV28
clone_size: .
cdr3_nt: TGTGCCAGCAGTTTGGGCAGGGGCCGAACCCTCACAGATACGCAGTATTTT
cdr3_aa: CASSLGRGRTLTDTQYF

j_call: TRBJ1-2
d_call: .
v_call: TRBV20-1
clone_size: .
cdr3_nt: TGCAGTGCTAGAGATAAGGGCAGCCTAGGCTACACCTTC
cdr3_aa: CSARDKGSLGYTF

j_call: TRBJ1-6
d_call: .
v_call: TRBV6-2/TRBV6-3
clone_size: .
cdr3_nt: TGTGCCAGCAGTTACCCTACGGACAGACGGGTCAATTCACCCCTCCACTTT
cdr3_aa: CASSYPTDRRVNSPLHF

j_call: TRBJ2-3
d_call: TRBD2
v_call: TRBV10-2
clone_size: few
cdr3_nt: TGCGCCAGCATTAGCGGGGGGGCTAGAGATACGCAGTATTTT
cdr3_aa: CASISGGARDTQYF

j_call: TRBJ2-3
d_call: .
v_call: TRBV5-1
clone_size: .
cdr3_nt: TGCGCCAGCAGCCCACTAGCGTTCAGGGGAGATACGCAGTATTTT
cdr3_aa: CASSPLAFRGDTQYF

j_call: TRBJ1-1
d_call: .
v_call: TRBV6-5
clone_size: few
cdr3_nt: TGTGCCAGCAGTTACGGGTCGGGGACTGAAGCTTTCTTT
cdr3_aa: CASSYGSGTEAFF

j_call: TRBJ1-1
d_call: TRBD1
v_call: TRBV29-1
clone_size: few
cdr3_nt: TGCAGCGTCGCCACAGGGGTGGATTCGGCTTTCTTT
cdr3_aa: CSVATGVDSAFF

j_call: TRBJ1-4
d_call: .
v_call: TRBV11-3
clone_size: few
cdr3_nt: TGTGCCAGCAGCTTAACGGCCGGCCACCAGCGAAAACTGTTTTTT
cdr3_aa: CASSLTAGHQRKLFF

j_call: TRBJ1-4
d_call: TRBD1
v_call: TRBV29-1
clone_size: .
cdr3_nt: TGCAGCGTTGAAGGGTTGGGACAGGGAGAAAAACTGTTTTTT
cdr3_aa: CSVEGLGQGEKLFF

j_call: TRBJ2-5
d_call: TRBD2
v_call: TRBV29-1
clone_size: .
cdr3_nt: TGCAGCGCCTTAGCGGGAGCGGTGACCCAGTACTTC
cdr3_aa: CSALAGAVTQYF

j_call: TRBJ2-4
d_call: .
v_call: TRBV12-3/TRBV12-4
clone_size: .
cdr3_nt: TGTGCCAGCACTACCCAGGGAGTGGCCAAAAACATTCAGTACTTC
cdr3_aa: CASTTQGVAKNIQYF

j_call: TRBJ2-3
d_call: TRBD2
v_call: TRBV7-2
clone_size: .
cdr3_nt: TGTGCCAGCAGCTTTAGCGGGATCAGCACAGATACGCAGTATTTT
cdr3_aa: CASSFSGISTDTQYF

j_call: TRBJ2-1
d_call: TRBD1
v_call: TRBV10-3
clone_size: once
cdr3_nt: TGTGCCACCAAGGACAGGGAGACCTACAATGAGCAGTTCTTC
cdr3_aa: CATKDRETYNEQFF

j_call: TRBJ2-5
d_call: .
v_call: TRBV6-5
clone_size: few
cdr3_nt: TGTGTCAGCAGTCACCCCCGCGGCTGGGGGGAGACCCAGTACTTC
cdr3_aa: CVSSHPRGWGETQYF

j_call: TRBJ2-1
d_call: .
v_call: TRBV7-2
clone_size: .
cdr3_nt: TGTGCCAGCAGCTTAGGGGCACCTGGAGCTTCCTACAATGAGCAGTTCTTC
cdr3_aa: CASSLGAPGASYNEQFF

j_call: TRBJ1-1
d_call: TRBD1
v_call: TRBV3-1
clone_size: few
cdr3_nt: TGTGCCAGCAGCCCGCCGAACAGGGGAGACAACACTGAAGCTTTCTTT
cdr3_aa: CASSPPNRGDNTEAFF

j_call: TRBJ1-2
d_call: TRBD1
v_call: TRBV30
clone_size: .
cdr3_nt: TGTGCCTGGGCATACCTGAACAGGGGCCTAGATGGCTACACCTTC
cdr3_aa: CAWAYLNRGLDGYTF

j_call: TRBJ2-1
d_call: .
v_call: TRBV5-1
clone_size: few
cdr3_nt: TGCGCCAGCAGCTTGGGGACTAATGACAATGAGCAGTTCTTC
cdr3_aa: CASSLGTNDNEQFF

j_call: TRBJ1-2
d_call: TRBD1
v_call: TRBV12-3/TRBV12-4
clone_size: few
cdr3_nt: TGTGCCAGCACCCCAGCCGGACAGGCTGGGTATGGCTACACCTTC
cdr3_aa: CASTPAGQAGYGYTF

j_call: TRBJ2-7
d_call: .
v_call: TRBV7-2
clone_size: many
cdr3_nt: TGTGCCAGCAGCCCGGTCCAGGGTGGTAGGTACGAGCAGTACTTC
cdr3_aa: CASSPVQGGRYEQYF

j_call: TRBJ2-3
d_call: TRBD2
v_call: TRBV7-2
clone_size: .
cdr3_nt: TGTGCCAGCAGCTGGCGACTAGCGGGCCTCCCAGATACGCAGTATTTT
cdr3_aa: CASSWRLAGLPDTQYF

j_call: TRBJ2-3
d_call: TRBD2
v_call: TRBV6-1
clone_size: few
cdr3_nt: TGTGCCAGCAGGGAAGCTAGCGGGAGAAGGGCAGATACGCAGTATTTT
cdr3_aa: CASREASGRRADTQYF

j_call: TRBJ2-3
d_call: .
v_call: TRBV12-3/TRBV12-4
clone_size: .
cdr3_nt: TGTGCCAGCAGTGCGGATAGAACAGATACGCAGTATTTT
cdr3_aa: CASSADRTDTQYF

j_call: TRBJ2-1
d_call: .
v_call: TRBV29-1
clone_size: .
cdr3_nt: TGCAGCGTCAGGGGCCCCTACAATGAGCAGTTCTTC
cdr3_aa: CSVRGPYNEQFF

j_call: TRBJ2-7
d_call: TRBD1
v_call: TRBV7-2
clone_size: .
cdr3_nt: TGTGCCAGCAGCTTAGTGTTGGGACAGGCTGTTTACGAGCAGTACTTC
cdr3_aa: CASSLVLGQAVYEQYF

j_call: TRBJ1-1
d_call: .
v_call: TRBV18
clone_size: .
cdr3_nt: TGTGCCAGCTCGGGCGGATCGGTCACTGAAGCTTTCTTT
cdr3_aa: CASSGGSVTEAFF

j_call: TRBJ2-1
d_call: .
v_call: TRBV18
clone_size: .
cdr3_nt: TGTGCCAGCTCACCAACTAGTGTGCTCAATGAGCAGTTCTTC
cdr3_aa: CASSPTSVLNEQFF

j_call: TRBJ1-1
d_call: TRBD1
v_call: TRBV29-1
clone_size: few
cdr3_nt: TGCAGCCTTAGGACAGGTTTGAACACTGAAGCTTTCTTT
cdr3_aa: CSLRTGLNTEAFF

j_call: TRBJ2-2
d_call: .
v_call: TRBV25-1
clone_size: .
cdr3_nt: TGTGCCAGCAAGGGTTTCGCCGGGGAGCTGTTTTTT
cdr3_aa: CASKGFAGELFF

j_call: TRBJ1-5
d_call: .
v_call: TRBV6-1
clone_size: .
cdr3_nt: TGTGCCAGCAGTGCCGAGTCGATGCAGCCCCAGCATTTT
cdr3_aa: CASSAESMQPQHF

j_call: TRBJ1-5
d_call: .
v_call: TRBV5-1
clone_size: .
cdr3_nt: TGCGCCAGCAGCTTGGGGACGTATAGCAATCAGCCCCAGCATTTT
cdr3_aa: CASSLGTYSNQPQHF

j_call: TRBJ1-6
d_call: .
v_call: TRBV5-1
clone_size: .
cdr3_nt: TGCGCCAGCAGCTTCACCGACAGCCATTCACCCCTCCACTTT
cdr3_aa: CASSFTDSHSPLHF

j_call: TRBJ1-5
d_call: TRBD1
v_call: TRBV12-3/TRBV12-4
clone_size: .
cdr3_nt: TGTGTCAGCAGTCGACAGGGGCAAAGCAATCAGCCCCAGCATTTT
cdr3_aa: CVSSRQGQSNQPQHF

j_call: TRBJ1-1
d_call: TRBD1
v_call: TRBV20-1
clone_size: once
cdr3_nt: TGCAGTGCTAGGAACCCTGACAGGGGGAGGACTGAAGCTTTCTTT
cdr3_aa: CSARNPDRGRTEAFF

j_call: TRBJ2-7
d_call: TRBD1
v_call: TRBV5-1
clone_size: many
cdr3_nt: TGCGCCAGCAGCTTTGCTTCCGGGACAGGGATGTACGAGCAGTACTTC
cdr3_aa: CASSFASGTGMYEQYF

j_call: TRBJ2-1
d_call: .
v_call: TRBV29-1
clone_size: many
cdr3_nt: TGCAGCGTTGATAGGGATTCAAGGGATGAGCAGTTCTTC
cdr3_aa: CSVDRDSRDEQFF

j_call: TRBJ1-2
d_call: TRBD1
v_call: TRBV7-2
clone_size: many
cdr3_nt: TGTGCCAGCAGCTTGGGGACAGGGGGCTTGGAAGGCTACACCTTC
cdr3_aa: CASSLGTGGLEGYTF

j_call: TRBJ1-1
d_call: TRBD1
v_call: TRBV27
clone_size: .
cdr3_nt: TGTGCCAGCAGCCGTGGACAGGGGGGGTCCGAAGCTTTCTTT
cdr3_aa: CASSRGQGGSEAFF

j_call: TRBJ2-3
d_call: TRBD1
v_call: TRBV28
clone_size: few
cdr3_nt: TGTGCCAGCAGCCTGGACAGGAACCCAGATACGCAGTATTTT
cdr3_aa: CASSLDRNPDTQYF

j_call: TRBJ2-3
d_call: TRBD2
v_call: TRBV5-1
clone_size: .
cdr3_nt: TGCGCCAGCAGGATCTCTAGCGGGGGTACAGATACGCAGTATTTT
cdr3_aa: CASRISSGGTDTQYF

j_call: TRBJ2-4
d_call: .
v_call: TRBV12-3/TRBV12-4
clone_size: few
cdr3_nt: TGTGCCAGCAGTCCATCCCGGGAATTGGACAAAAACATTCAGTACTTC
cdr3_aa: CASSPSRELDKNIQYF

j_call: TRBJ1-2
d_call: .
v_call: TRBV10-3
clone_size: .
cdr3_nt: TGTGCCATCAGTGAGGGGAGCGGAGGCTACACCTTC
cdr3_aa: CAISEGSGGYTF

j_call: TRBJ2-1
d_call: TRBD2
v_call: TRBV6-6
clone_size: .
cdr3_nt: TGTGCCAGCAGTTACTCGAGTACTAGCGGACTTAATGAGCAGTTCTTC
cdr3_aa: CASSYSSTSGLNEQFF

j_call: TRBJ1-3
d_call: .
v_call: TRBV5-5
clone_size: few
cdr3_nt: TGTGCCAGCAGCTGGACCCGTCAGGGCAGGAGCTCTGGAAACACCATATATTTT
cdr3_aa: CASSWTRQGRSSGNTIYF

j_call: TRBJ2-1
d_call: .
v_call: TRBV11-2
clone_size: few
cdr3_nt: TGTGCCAGCAGCTCCGGGGGTTTTGAGCAGTTCTTC
cdr3_aa: CASSSGGFEQFF

j_call: TRBJ2-1
d_call: .
v_call: TRBV7-7
clone_size: .
cdr3_nt: TGTGCCAGCAGCGACGGGCATGAAGGCTACAATGAGCAGTTCTTC
cdr3_aa: CASSDGHEGYNEQFF

j_call: TRBJ1-6
d_call: .
v_call: TRBV6-5
clone_size: .
cdr3_nt: TGTGCCAGCAGGACCGGGGGATTGGGTTCACCCCTCCACTTT
cdr3_aa: CASRTGGLGSPLHF

j_call: TRBJ1-4
d_call: TRBD1
v_call: TRBV25-1
clone_size: few
cdr3_nt: TGTGCCAGCAGCGGACAGGGGACCGGTAATGAAAAACTGTTTTTT
cdr3_aa: CASSGQGTGNEKLFF

j_call: TRBJ1-4
d_call: .
v_call: TRBV25-1
clone_size: .
cdr3_nt: TGTGCCAGCAGTGTGGGGACAAGTAATGAAAAACTGTTTTTT
cdr3_aa: CASSVGTSNEKLFF

j_call: TRBJ2-1
d_call: .
v_call: TRBV19
clone_size: .
cdr3_nt: TGTGCCAGTAGTATCGAGGACTACCCCTACAATGAGCAGTTCTTC
cdr3_aa: CASSIEDYPYNEQFF